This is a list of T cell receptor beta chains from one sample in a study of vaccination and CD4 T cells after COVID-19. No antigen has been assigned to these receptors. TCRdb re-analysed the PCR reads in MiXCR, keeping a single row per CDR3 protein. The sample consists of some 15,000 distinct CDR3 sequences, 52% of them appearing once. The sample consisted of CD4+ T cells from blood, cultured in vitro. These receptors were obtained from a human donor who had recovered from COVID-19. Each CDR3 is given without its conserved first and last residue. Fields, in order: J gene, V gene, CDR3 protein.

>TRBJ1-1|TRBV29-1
SVERNTEAF
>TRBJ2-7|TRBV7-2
ASSETREVVEQY
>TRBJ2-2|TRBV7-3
AGSLTSGELF
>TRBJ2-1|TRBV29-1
SGGLAYNEQF
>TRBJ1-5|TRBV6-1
ASSEVRDQPQH
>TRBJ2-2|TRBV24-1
ATSDRWSGELF
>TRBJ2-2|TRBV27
ASSRDRGRFANTGELF
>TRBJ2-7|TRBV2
ASATGLSYEQY
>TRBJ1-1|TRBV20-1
SAENQPDTEAF
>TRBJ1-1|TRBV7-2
ASSAGQRTEAF
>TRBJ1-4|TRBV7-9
ASSLLIGQGAGLNEKLF
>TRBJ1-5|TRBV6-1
ATASTGLSNQPQH
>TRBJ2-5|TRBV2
ASRDGTGAETQY
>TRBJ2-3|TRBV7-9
ASSLGTGSTDTQY
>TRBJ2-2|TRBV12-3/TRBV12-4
ASSFGGRRTGELF
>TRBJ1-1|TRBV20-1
SARDGGLNTEAF